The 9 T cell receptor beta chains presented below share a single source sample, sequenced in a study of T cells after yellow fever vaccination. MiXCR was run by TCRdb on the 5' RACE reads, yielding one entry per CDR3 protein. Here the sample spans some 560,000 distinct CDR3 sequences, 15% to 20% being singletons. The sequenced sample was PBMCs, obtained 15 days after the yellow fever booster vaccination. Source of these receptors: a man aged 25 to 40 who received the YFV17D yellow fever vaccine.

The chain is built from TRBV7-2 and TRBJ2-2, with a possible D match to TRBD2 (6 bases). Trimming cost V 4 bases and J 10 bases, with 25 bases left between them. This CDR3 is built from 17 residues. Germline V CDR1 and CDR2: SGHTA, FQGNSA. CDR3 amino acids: CASSSVREKDYQTELFF. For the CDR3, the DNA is TGTGCCAGCAGCTCAGTTCGGGAAAAGGACTACCAGACGGAGCTGTTTTTT.

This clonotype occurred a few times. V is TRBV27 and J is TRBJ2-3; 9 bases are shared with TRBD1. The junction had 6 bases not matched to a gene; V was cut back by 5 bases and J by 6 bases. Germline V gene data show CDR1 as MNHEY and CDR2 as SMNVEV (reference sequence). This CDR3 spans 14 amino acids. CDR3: CASSPNRGLDTQYF. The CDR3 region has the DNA TGTGCCAGCAGTCCTAACAGGGGGCTCGATACGCAGTATTTT.

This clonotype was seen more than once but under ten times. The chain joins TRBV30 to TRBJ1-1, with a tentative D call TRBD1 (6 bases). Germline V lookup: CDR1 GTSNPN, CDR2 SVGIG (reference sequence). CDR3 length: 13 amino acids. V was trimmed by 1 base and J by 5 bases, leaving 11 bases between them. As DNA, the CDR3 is TGTGCCTGGAGTGCGGGGGGGGCGACTGAAGCTTTCTTT. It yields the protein CAWSAGGATEAFF. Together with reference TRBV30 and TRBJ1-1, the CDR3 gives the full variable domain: SQTIHQWPATLVQPVGSPLSLECTVEGTSNPNLYWYRQAAGRGLQLLFYSVGIGQISSEVPQNLSASRPQDRQFILSSKKLLLSDSGFYLCAWSAGGATEAFFGQGTRLTVV.

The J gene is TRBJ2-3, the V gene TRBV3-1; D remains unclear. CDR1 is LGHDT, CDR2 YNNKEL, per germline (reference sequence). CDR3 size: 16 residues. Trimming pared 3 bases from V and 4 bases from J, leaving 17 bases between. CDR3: CASSHRQLGLADTQYF. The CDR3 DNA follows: TGTGCCAGCAGCCACAGGCAGCTAGGATTAGCAGATACGCAGTATTTT.

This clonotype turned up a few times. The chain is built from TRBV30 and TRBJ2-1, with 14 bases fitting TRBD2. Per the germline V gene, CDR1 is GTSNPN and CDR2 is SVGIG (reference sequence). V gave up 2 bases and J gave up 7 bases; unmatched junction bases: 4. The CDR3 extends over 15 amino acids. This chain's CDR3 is CAWSWTSGRLNEQFF. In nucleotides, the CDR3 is TGTGCCTGGAGTTGGACTAGCGGGAGGTTAAATGAGCAGTTCTTC. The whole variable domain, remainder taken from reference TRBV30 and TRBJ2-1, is SQTIHQWPATLVQPVGSPLSLECTVEGTSNPNLYWYRQAAGRGLQLLFYSVGIGQISSEVPQNLSASRPQDRQFILSSKKLLLSDSGFYLCAWSWTSGRLNEQFFGPGTRLTVL.

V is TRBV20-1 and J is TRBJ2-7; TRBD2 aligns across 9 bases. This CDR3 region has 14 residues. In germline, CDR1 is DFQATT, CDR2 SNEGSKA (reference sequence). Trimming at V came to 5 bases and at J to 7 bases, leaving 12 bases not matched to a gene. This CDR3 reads CSAPGLATFEEQYF. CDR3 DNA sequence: TGCAGTGCTCCGGGACTAGCAACCTTTGAGGAGCAGTACTTC.

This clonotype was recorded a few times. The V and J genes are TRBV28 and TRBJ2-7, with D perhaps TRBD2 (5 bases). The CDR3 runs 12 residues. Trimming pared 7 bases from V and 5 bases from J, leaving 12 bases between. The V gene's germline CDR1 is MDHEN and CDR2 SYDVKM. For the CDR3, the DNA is TGTGCCAGCACCCCCCGGGGTAACGAGCAGTACTTC. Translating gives CASTPRGNEQYF. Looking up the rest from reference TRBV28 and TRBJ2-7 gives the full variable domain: DVKVTQSSRYLVKRTGEKVFLECVQDMDHENMFWYRQDPGLGLRLIYFSYDVKMKEKGDIPEGYSVSREKKERFSLILESASTNQTSMYLCASTPRGNEQYFGPGTRLTVT.

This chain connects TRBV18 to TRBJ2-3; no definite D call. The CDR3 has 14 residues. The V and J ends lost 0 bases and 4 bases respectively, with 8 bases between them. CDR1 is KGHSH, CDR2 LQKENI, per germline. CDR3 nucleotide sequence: TGTGCCAGCTCACCACCGGTAGACGCAGATACGCAGTATTTT. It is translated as CASSPPVDADTQYF.

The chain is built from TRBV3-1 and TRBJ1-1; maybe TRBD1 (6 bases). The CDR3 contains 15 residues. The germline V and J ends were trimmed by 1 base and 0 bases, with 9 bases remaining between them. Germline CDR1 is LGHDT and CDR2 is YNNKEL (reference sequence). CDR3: CASSQGQEVNTEAFF. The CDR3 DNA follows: TGTGCCAGCAGCCAAGGACAGGAGGTGAACACTGAAGCTTTCTTT.